These 2 T cell receptor beta chains originate from one sample sequenced in a study of cytomegalovirus exposure and HLA in healthy donors. Both 60 Vbeta primers and 13 Jbeta primers went into the PCR. Clones were read by immunoSEQ multiplex PCR, and TCRdb kept only the in-frame ones, dropping some. The sample yields over 85,000 clones, about three quarters seen once. Sequenced input: PBMCs. The receptor set was obtained from a man aged 40-49 years in good health and CMV-seronegative.

The genes are TRBV6-5 and TRBJ2-7; 8 bases match TRBD2. V shed 6 bases and J 3 bases; nucleotides not matched to a gene: 10. The CDR3 has 15 amino acids. CDR1 and CDR2 from the germline V gene are MNHEY and SVGAGI. CDR3 region: CASSRSSGGLYEQYF. In DNA, the CDR3 is TGTGCCAGCAGCCGGTCGAGCGGGGGACTCTACGAGCAGTACTTC.

CDR3 sequence reads: CASSLQLLFQPQHF. CDR3 nucleotides: TGTGCCAGCAGTTTACAACTTTTATTTCAGCCCCAGCATTTT. The chain recombines TRBV28 with TRBJ1-5; D not certain. The CDR3 spans 14 residues. The V gene lost 2 bases and the J gene lost 6 bases, with 11 bases spanning the gap. Germline CDR1 is MDHEN and CDR2 is SYDVKM.